This T cell receptor (beta chain) was sequenced for a study of CD8+CD57+ T cells in acquired aplastic anemia. Patients chosen for sequencing had shown CD8+CD57+ cell expansion by flow cytometry. The V end lost 1 base, the J end lost 4 bases, and 11 bases lay between the germline ends. The CDR3 has 14 residues. In germline, CDR1 is SGHRS, CDR2 YFSETQ. The sample holds many counts of this clonotype. Genomic DNA templated the TCR beta VDJ and CDR3 profiling. One entry per CDR3 protein, called by TCRdb with MiXCR from the reads. The sample carries hundreds of thousands of distinct CDR3 sequences, around 30% recorded once.

This chain joins TRBV5-1 and TRBJ1-2, with a weak D call TRBD1 (6 bases). Sequenced: sorted CD4+, CD8+, or CD8+CD57+ T cells (not recorded which) from PBMCs. This TCR derives from a human donor with aplastic anemia. The CDR3 DNA reads TGCGCCAGCAGCTTGACGGGGGGCAGCTATGGCTACACCTTC. It yields the protein CASSLTGGSYGYTF.